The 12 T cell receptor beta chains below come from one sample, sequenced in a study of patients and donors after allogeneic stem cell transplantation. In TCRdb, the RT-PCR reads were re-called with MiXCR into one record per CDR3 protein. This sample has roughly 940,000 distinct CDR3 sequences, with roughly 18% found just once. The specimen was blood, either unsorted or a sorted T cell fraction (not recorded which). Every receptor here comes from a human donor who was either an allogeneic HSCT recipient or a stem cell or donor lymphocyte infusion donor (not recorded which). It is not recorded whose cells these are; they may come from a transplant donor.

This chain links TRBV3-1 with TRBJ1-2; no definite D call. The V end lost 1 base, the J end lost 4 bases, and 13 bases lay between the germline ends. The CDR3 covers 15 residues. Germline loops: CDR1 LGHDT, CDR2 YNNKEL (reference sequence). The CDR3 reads CASSQAQLFSYGYTF. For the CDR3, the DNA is TGTGCCAGCAGCCAAGCACAACTATTCTCCTATGGCTACACCTTC.

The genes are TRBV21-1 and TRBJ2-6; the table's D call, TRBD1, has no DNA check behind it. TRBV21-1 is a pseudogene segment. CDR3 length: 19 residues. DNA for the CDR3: TGTGCCAGCAGCAAAGATTGGCAGGGATACTGGTCTGGGGCCAACGTCCTGACTTTC. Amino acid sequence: CASSKDWQGYWSGANVLTF.

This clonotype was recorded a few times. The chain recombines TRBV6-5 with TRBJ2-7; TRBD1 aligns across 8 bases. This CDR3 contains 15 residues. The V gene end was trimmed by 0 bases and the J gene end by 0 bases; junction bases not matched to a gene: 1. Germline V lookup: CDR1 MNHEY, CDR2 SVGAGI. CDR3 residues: CASSYSDRVSYEQYF. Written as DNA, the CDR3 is TGTGCCAGCAGTTACTCGGACAGGGTCTCCTACGAGCAGTACTTC.

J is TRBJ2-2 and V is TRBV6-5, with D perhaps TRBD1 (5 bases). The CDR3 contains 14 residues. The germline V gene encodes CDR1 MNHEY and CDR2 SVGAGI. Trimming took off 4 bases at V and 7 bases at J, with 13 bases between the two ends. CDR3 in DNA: TGTGCCAGCAGTTTAGCCAGGGCGGACGGGGAGCTGTTTTTT. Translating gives CASSLARADGELFF.

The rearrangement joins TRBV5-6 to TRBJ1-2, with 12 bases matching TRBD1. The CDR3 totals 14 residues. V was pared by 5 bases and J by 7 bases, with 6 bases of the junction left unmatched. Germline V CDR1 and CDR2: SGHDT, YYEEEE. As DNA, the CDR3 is TGTGCCAGCAGACCGGGACAGGGGGCTGGTGGCTACACCTTC. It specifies CASRPGQGAGGYTF.

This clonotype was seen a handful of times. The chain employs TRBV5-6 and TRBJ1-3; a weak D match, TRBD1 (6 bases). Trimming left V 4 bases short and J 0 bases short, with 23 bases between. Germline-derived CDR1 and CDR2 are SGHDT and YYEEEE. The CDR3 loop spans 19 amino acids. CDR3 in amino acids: CASSPGGQGRRFSGNTIYF. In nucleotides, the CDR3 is TGTGCCAGCAGCCCCGGGGGCCAAGGACGGAGATTCTCTGGAAACACCATATATTTT.

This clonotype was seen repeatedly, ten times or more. In DNA form, the CDR3 reads TGCAGCGGTGTTATAGCGGGACGAGACTACGAGCAGTACTTC. Translation: CSGVIAGRDYEQYF. The chain joins TRBV29-1 to TRBJ2-7, with TRBD2 identical over 8 bases. CDR3 length: 14 residues. Germline V gene data show CDR1 as SQVTM and CDR2 as ANQGSEA. V lost 7 bases to trimming and J lost 3 bases; unmatched junction nucleotides: 11.

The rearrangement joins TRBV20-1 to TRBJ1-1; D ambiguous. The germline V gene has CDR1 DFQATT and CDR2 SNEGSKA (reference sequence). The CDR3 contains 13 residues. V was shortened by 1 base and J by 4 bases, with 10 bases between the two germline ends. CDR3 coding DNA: TGCAGTGCTAGAGTAGAGGGCTTCACTGAAGCTTTCTTT. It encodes CSARVEGFTEAFF.

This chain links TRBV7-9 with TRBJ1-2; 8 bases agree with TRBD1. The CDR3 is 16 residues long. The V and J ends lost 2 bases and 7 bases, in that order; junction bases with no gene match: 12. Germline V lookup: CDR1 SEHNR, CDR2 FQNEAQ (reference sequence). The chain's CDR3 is CASSLLTTGAFGGYTF. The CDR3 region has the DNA TGTGCCAGCAGCTTATTAACGACAGGGGCCTTTGGTGGCTACACCTTC.

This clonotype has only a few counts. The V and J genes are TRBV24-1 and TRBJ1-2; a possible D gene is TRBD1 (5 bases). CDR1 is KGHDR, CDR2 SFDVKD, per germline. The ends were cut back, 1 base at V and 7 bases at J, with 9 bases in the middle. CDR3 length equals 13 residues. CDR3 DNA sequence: TGTGCCACCAGTGATTTCGCAGGGAGTGGCTACACCTTC. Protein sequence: CATSDFAGSGYTF.

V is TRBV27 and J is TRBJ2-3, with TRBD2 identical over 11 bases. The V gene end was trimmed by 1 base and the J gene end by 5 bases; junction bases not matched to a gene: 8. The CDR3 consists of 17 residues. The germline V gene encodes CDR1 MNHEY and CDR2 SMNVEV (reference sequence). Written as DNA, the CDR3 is TGTGCCAGCAGTTTATTGGTACTAGCGGGAGAGATAGATACGCAGTATTTT. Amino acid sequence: CASSLLVLAGEIDTQYF.

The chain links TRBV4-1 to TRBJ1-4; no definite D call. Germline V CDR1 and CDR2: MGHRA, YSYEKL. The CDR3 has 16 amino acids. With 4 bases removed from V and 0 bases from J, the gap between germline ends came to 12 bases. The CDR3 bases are TGCGCCAGCAGCCGCCCGAGAGTAGCAACTAATGAAAAACTGTTTTTT. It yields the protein CASSRPRVATNEKLFF.